This T cell receptor (beta chain) is drawn from a study of T cell repertoires in cytomegalovirus infection. Study overall: Public signatures in TCR beta pointed to CMV infection and matching HLA type.

About this clonotype itself: The antigen is unknown.

TCRdb reprocessed the reads via MiXCR and lists one record per CDR3 protein. The data show about 830,000 distinct CDR3 sequences, less than 35% seen once. The CDR3 totals 19 residues. V trimming: 1 base; J trimming: 1 base; junction bases outside the gene matches: 10. From germline, CDR1 is SGHDT and CDR2 YYEEEE. The sequence derives from a human donor in good health (CMV status not recorded). Some clones in this sample may be carry-over from other donors' samples. The V gene is TRBV5-6, the J gene TRBJ1-5; 11 bases match TRBD1. Sample: cultured CD8+ T cells from PBMCs, taken from culture after CMV antigen stimulation. CDR3 sequence: CASSLRRGQGVKSNQPQHF. Written as DNA, the CDR3 is TGTGCCAGCAGCTTGCGTCGGGGACAGGGGGTCAAGAGCAATCAGCCCCAGCATTTT.